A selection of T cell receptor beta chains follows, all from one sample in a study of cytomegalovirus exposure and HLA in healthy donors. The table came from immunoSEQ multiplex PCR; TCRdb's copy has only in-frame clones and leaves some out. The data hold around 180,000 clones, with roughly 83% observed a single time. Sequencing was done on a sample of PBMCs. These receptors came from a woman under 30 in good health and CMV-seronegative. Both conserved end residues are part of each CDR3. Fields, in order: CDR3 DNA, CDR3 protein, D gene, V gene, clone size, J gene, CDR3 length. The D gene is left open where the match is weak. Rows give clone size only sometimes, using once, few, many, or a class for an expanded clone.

CDR3 DNA: TGCGCCAGCAGCTTAACGACAGGGACGCACGAGCAGTACTTC; CDR3 protein: CASSLTTGTHEQYF; D gene: TRBD1; V gene: TRBV5-1; clone size: .; J gene: TRBJ2-7; CDR3 length: 14
CDR3 DNA: TGTGCCAGCAGACCCCCGGGGGACAGGGCGTCCGGGGAGCTGTTTTTT; CDR3 protein: CASRPPGDRASGELFF; D gene: TRBD1; V gene: TRBV11-2; clone size: once; J gene: TRBJ2-2; CDR3 length: 16
CDR3 DNA: TGTGCCAGCAGCTTGGGTCTAGCGGGAGTCTTTCGCTCCGAGCAGTACTTC; CDR3 protein: CASSLGLAGVFRSEQYF; D gene: TRBD2; V gene: TRBV5-4; clone size: .; J gene: TRBJ2-7; CDR3 length: 17
CDR3 DNA: TGTGCCAGCAGCCAAGTCGACAGGTCTTGGTTTAATGGCTACACCTTC; CDR3 protein: CASSQVDRSWFNGYTF; D gene: .; V gene: TRBV14; clone size: .; J gene: TRBJ1-2; CDR3 length: 16
CDR3 DNA: TGTGCCAGCATTCTGACACCCAACACCGGGGAGCTGTTTTTT; CDR3 protein: CASILTPNTGELFF; D gene: .; V gene: TRBV6-1; clone size: .; J gene: TRBJ2-2; CDR3 length: 14
CDR3 DNA: TGTGCCAGCAGCTTACTAGCGGGGGGGCTCAATGAGCAGTTCTTC; CDR3 protein: CASSLLAGGLNEQFF; D gene: TRBD2; V gene: TRBV7-3; clone size: once; J gene: TRBJ2-1; CDR3 length: 15
CDR3 DNA: TGCGCCAGCAACTCCCAGGGAGAGACCCAGTACTTC; CDR3 protein: CASNSQGETQYF; D gene: .; V gene: TRBV5-1; clone size: .; J gene: TRBJ2-5; CDR3 length: 12
CDR3 DNA: TGCGCCAGCAGCCAAGGTGTTCCCAGGGGAAGAGATCAGCCCCAGCATTTT; CDR3 protein: CASSQGVPRGRDQPQHF; D gene: .; V gene: TRBV4-1; clone size: .; J gene: TRBJ1-5; CDR3 length: 17
CDR3 DNA: TGTGCCAGCAGTTACAAGCCTTACGCCTATGGCTACACCTTC; CDR3 protein: CASSYKPYAYGYTF; D gene: .; V gene: TRBV6-5; clone size: .; J gene: TRBJ1-2; CDR3 length: 14
CDR3 DNA: TGTGCCAGCAGCGAGGCCTCGAATGAGCAGTTCTTC; CDR3 protein: CASSEASNEQFF; D gene: .; V gene: TRBV7-3; clone size: .; J gene: TRBJ2-1; CDR3 length: 12
CDR3 DNA: TGTGCCAGCAGCTTTGGGCGGGCGCAGGTCACAGATACGCAGTATTTT; CDR3 protein: CASSFGRAQVTDTQYF; D gene: .; V gene: TRBV5-6; clone size: .; J gene: TRBJ2-3; CDR3 length: 16
CDR3 DNA: TGTGCAACAGGGGCAACTAATGAAAAACTGTTTTTT; CDR3 protein: CATGATNEKLFF; D gene: TRBD1; V gene: TRBV27; clone size: .; J gene: TRBJ1-4; CDR3 length: 12
CDR3 DNA: TGTGCCAGCAGCCAAGCTCTCAGGGGGAAGAATCAGCCCCAGCATTTT; CDR3 protein: CASSQALRGKNQPQHF; D gene: TRBD1; V gene: TRBV4-2; clone size: few; J gene: TRBJ1-5; CDR3 length: 16
CDR3 DNA: TGTGCCAGCAGAACCGATCAGAACCCAGGGGACGGCTACACCTTC; CDR3 protein: CASRTDQNPGDGYTF; D gene: .; V gene: TRBV27; clone size: once; J gene: TRBJ1-2; CDR3 length: 15
CDR3 DNA: TGTGCCACCAGCAGATCACCCGCGGCGAACACTGAAGCTTTCTTT; CDR3 protein: CATSRSPAANTEAFF; D gene: .; V gene: TRBV15; clone size: .; J gene: TRBJ1-1; CDR3 length: 15
CDR3 DNA: TGTGCCAGTAGTATCGGACAGGGGATCCCTGAAGCTTTCTTT; CDR3 protein: CASSIGQGIPEAFF; D gene: TRBD1; V gene: TRBV19; clone size: .; J gene: TRBJ1-1; CDR3 length: 14
CDR3 DNA: TGCGCCAGCAGCCAAGTTGGTTCAGGGGGTAAGGGCACCTTC; CDR3 protein: CASSQVGSGGKGTF; D gene: TRBD1; V gene: TRBV4-1; clone size: .; J gene: TRBJ1-2; CDR3 length: 14
CDR3 DNA: TGTGCCAGCGTCAGGACTCAGAGCTCTGGAAACACCATATATTTT; CDR3 protein: CASVRTQSSGNTIYF; D gene: .; V gene: TRBV19; clone size: .; J gene: TRBJ1-3; CDR3 length: 15
CDR3 DNA: TGTGCCAGCAGCTACGACCGCGGGGTGAACAATGAGCAGTTCTTC; CDR3 protein: CASSYDRGVNNEQFF; D gene: .; V gene: TRBV7-9; clone size: .; J gene: TRBJ2-1; CDR3 length: 15
CDR3 DNA: TGTGCCAGCAGCTCTACTACTCGATTCAATGAGCAGTTCTTC; CDR3 protein: CASSSTTRFNEQFF; D gene: .; V gene: TRBV5-6; clone size: .; J gene: TRBJ2-1; CDR3 length: 14
CDR3 DNA: TGTGCCACCAGCAGGTCAAGCAATCAGCCCCAGCATTTT; CDR3 protein: CATSRSSNQPQHF; D gene: .; V gene: TRBV15; clone size: .; J gene: TRBJ1-5; CDR3 length: 13
CDR3 DNA: TGCGCCAGCAGCCACCATCCGGGACTAGCGGGTGTGGGGGTTGGGGAGCAGTTCTTC; CDR3 protein: CASSHHPGLAGVGVGEQFF; D gene: TRBD2; V gene: TRBV4-1; clone size: .; J gene: TRBJ2-1; CDR3 length: 19
CDR3 DNA: TGTGCCAGCAGCCTCGGACAGGGCCCCTATGGCTACACCTTC; CDR3 protein: CASSLGQGPYGYTF; D gene: TRBD1; V gene: TRBV7-2; clone size: .; J gene: TRBJ1-2; CDR3 length: 14
CDR3 DNA: TGTGCCAGCAGGGATAGGCGGGACTCCTTC; CDR3 protein: CASRDRRDSF; D gene: .; V gene: TRBV11-2; clone size: .; J gene: TRBJ1-2; CDR3 length: 10
CDR3 DNA: TGTGCCAGCAGTCCCAGGAGGACCTACGCAACTAATGAAAAACTGTTTTTT; CDR3 protein: CASSPRRTYATNEKLFF; D gene: .; V gene: TRBV27; clone size: .; J gene: TRBJ1-4; CDR3 length: 17
CDR3 DNA: TGCGCCAGCAGAGGACAGGAGCCATCGAATCAGCCCCAGCATTTT; CDR3 protein: CASRGQEPSNQPQHF; D gene: TRBD1; V gene: TRBV10-2; clone size: .; J gene: TRBJ1-5; CDR3 length: 15
CDR3 DNA: TGTGCCAGCAGTGAAGGGACTAGCGGGGGGGGGAATACGCAGTATTTT; CDR3 protein: CASSEGTSGGGNTQYF; D gene: TRBD2; V gene: TRBV6-1; clone size: .; J gene: TRBJ2-3; CDR3 length: 16
CDR3 DNA: TGTGCCTGGAGTGTCTCAGGGGATGAAAAACTGTTTTTT; CDR3 protein: CAWSVSGDEKLFF; D gene: .; V gene: TRBV30; clone size: once; J gene: TRBJ1-4; CDR3 length: 13
CDR3 DNA: TGCGCCAGCAGCTCTGGGACAGGGCTGAACACTGAAGCTTTCTTT; CDR3 protein: CASSSGTGLNTEAFF; D gene: TRBD1; V gene: TRBV5-1; clone size: once; J gene: TRBJ1-1; CDR3 length: 15
CDR3 DNA: TGTGCTAGTGGTTTGGACGGACAGGCCAATCAGCCCCAGCATTTT; CDR3 protein: CASGLDGQANQPQHF; D gene: TRBD1; V gene: TRBV12-5; clone size: .; J gene: TRBJ1-5; CDR3 length: 15
CDR3 DNA: TGCGCCAGCAGCCCCACAGGGGGAATAACAGATACGCAGTATTTT; CDR3 protein: CASSPTGGITDTQYF; D gene: TRBD1; V gene: TRBV4-1; clone size: .; J gene: TRBJ2-3; CDR3 length: 15
CDR3 DNA: TGCGCCAGCAGCCCGGCGACTAGCGGCACTGCCTACGAGCAGTACTTC; CDR3 protein: CASSPATSGTAYEQYF; D gene: TRBD2; V gene: TRBV5-1; clone size: .; J gene: TRBJ2-7; CDR3 length: 16
CDR3 DNA: TGTGCCAGCAGTCTTGTGCCGGGGGGGGACACCGGGGAGCTGTTTTTT; CDR3 protein: CASSLVPGGDTGELFF; D gene: TRBD2; V gene: TRBV9; clone size: .; J gene: TRBJ2-2; CDR3 length: 16
CDR3 DNA: TGTGCCATACTTTCGGGACTCACCAACACAGATACGCAGTATTTT; CDR3 protein: CAILSGLTNTDTQYF; D gene: .; V gene: TRBV10-3; clone size: .; J gene: TRBJ2-3; CDR3 length: 15
CDR3 DNA: TGTGCCAGTAGTATAGGGGACAGCTCCTACGAGCAGTACTTC; CDR3 protein: CASSIGDSSYEQYF; D gene: TRBD1; V gene: TRBV19; clone size: .; J gene: TRBJ2-7; CDR3 length: 14
CDR3 DNA: TGTGCCAGCAGTCGATCGGGACAGACTAATGGCTACACCTTC; CDR3 protein: CASSRSGQTNGYTF; D gene: TRBD1; V gene: TRBV6-5; clone size: .; J gene: TRBJ1-2; CDR3 length: 14
CDR3 DNA: TGTGCCAGCAGCGTCCTACAGGGGGCAAATGGCTACACCTTC; CDR3 protein: CASSVLQGANGYTF; D gene: TRBD1; V gene: TRBV5-6; clone size: few; J gene: TRBJ1-2; CDR3 length: 14
CDR3 DNA: TGCGCCAGCAGAGAGGACAGGGGAGAATCCTACGAGCAGTACTTC; CDR3 protein: CASREDRGESYEQYF; D gene: TRBD1; V gene: TRBV10-1; clone size: few; J gene: TRBJ2-7; CDR3 length: 15
CDR3 DNA: TGTGCCAGCAGCCGCGGATTGGTAGATCAGCCCCAGCATTTT; CDR3 protein: CASSRGLVDQPQHF; D gene: .; V gene: TRBV7-9; clone size: .; J gene: TRBJ1-5; CDR3 length: 14
CDR3 DNA: TGTGCCAGCAGCTTTCGTACAGGGACAACCTACGAGCAGTACTTC; CDR3 protein: CASSFRTGTTYEQYF; D gene: .; V gene: TRBV11-3; clone size: .; J gene: TRBJ2-7; CDR3 length: 15
CDR3 DNA: TGTGCCAGCAGCTCCAGGACTAGAATGTACACCGGGGAGCTGTTTTTT; CDR3 protein: CASSSRTRMYTGELFF; D gene: TRBD2; V gene: TRBV7-8; clone size: once; J gene: TRBJ2-2; CDR3 length: 16
CDR3 DNA: TGCGCCAGCAGCCCCCGGGACAGCTATGGCTACACCTTC; CDR3 protein: CASSPRDSYGYTF; D gene: TRBD1; V gene: TRBV5-1; clone size: .; J gene: TRBJ1-2; CDR3 length: 13
CDR3 DNA: TGTGCCAGCTCCGGTACTAGCGTAACCGGGGAGCTGTTTTTT; CDR3 protein: CASSGTSVTGELFF; D gene: TRBD2; V gene: TRBV9; clone size: .; J gene: TRBJ2-2; CDR3 length: 14
CDR3 DNA: TGTGCCAGCAGCTTGGCCGGGCTAGCGCCACCCTCCTACGAGCAGTACTTC; CDR3 protein: CASSLAGLAPPSYEQYF; D gene: .; V gene: TRBV5-4; clone size: .; J gene: TRBJ2-7; CDR3 length: 17
CDR3 DNA: TGTGCCAGTAGTATCGTAGCTCGGGATTATGGCTACACCTTC; CDR3 protein: CASSIVARDYGYTF; D gene: .; V gene: TRBV19; clone size: .; J gene: TRBJ1-2; CDR3 length: 14
CDR3 DNA: TGTGCCTGGAGTGTTGGGACAGGCCGATACAATGAGCAGTTCTTC; CDR3 protein: CAWSVGTGRYNEQFF; D gene: TRBD1; V gene: TRBV30; clone size: few; J gene: TRBJ2-1; CDR3 length: 15
CDR3 DNA: TGTGCCAGCAGCTTAGGAAGACAGGGCTATGGCTACACCTTC; CDR3 protein: CASSLGRQGYGYTF; D gene: TRBD1; V gene: TRBV7-8; clone size: few; J gene: TRBJ1-2; CDR3 length: 14
CDR3 DNA: TGTGCCAGCAGGGGCCAACCTCCAGGAGGCTACACCTTC; CDR3 protein: CASRGQPPGGYTF; D gene: .; V gene: TRBV25-1; clone size: few; J gene: TRBJ1-2; CDR3 length: 13
CDR3 DNA: TGTGCCAGCAGCTTTTCTAGCGGGATTTTGAATGAGCAGTTCTTC; CDR3 protein: CASSFSSGILNEQFF; D gene: TRBD2; V gene: TRBV7-9; clone size: .; J gene: TRBJ2-1; CDR3 length: 15
CDR3 DNA: TGTGCCAGCAGTGACAGGGGTCGGGGGGCTTTCTTT; CDR3 protein: CASSDRGRGAFF; D gene: .; V gene: TRBV6-4; clone size: .; J gene: TRBJ1-1; CDR3 length: 12
CDR3 DNA: TGTGCCAGCGCATCCAGGGATGAGTCCTACGAGCAGTACTTC; CDR3 protein: CASASRDESYEQYF; D gene: .; V gene: TRBV6-5; clone size: .; J gene: TRBJ2-7; CDR3 length: 14
CDR3 DNA: TGTGCCAGCAGGACGACAGAAAACTATGGCTACACCTTC; CDR3 protein: CASRTTENYGYTF; D gene: .; V gene: TRBV28; clone size: .; J gene: TRBJ1-2; CDR3 length: 13
CDR3 DNA: TGCGCCAGCAGAACAGGGGCTTCTGGAAACACCATATATTTT; CDR3 protein: CASRTGASGNTIYF; D gene: TRBD1; V gene: TRBV5-1; clone size: .; J gene: TRBJ1-3; CDR3 length: 14
CDR3 DNA: TGTGCCAGTGGCGAACTAGCGACAGGAACCACTGAAGCTTTCTTT; CDR3 protein: CASGELATGTTEAFF; D gene: .; V gene: TRBV6-5; clone size: .; J gene: TRBJ1-1; CDR3 length: 15
CDR3 DNA: TGTGCCACCGCAAGCGGGAGGGCCCTCAATGAGCAGTTCTTC; CDR3 protein: CATASGRALNEQFF; D gene: TRBD2; V gene: TRBV19; clone size: few; J gene: TRBJ2-1; CDR3 length: 14
CDR3 DNA: TGTGCCAGCAGCGTAGAGGGTAGCGGGAGTCTGGCGTACAATGAGCAGTTCTTC; CDR3 protein: CASSVEGSGSLAYNEQFF; D gene: TRBD2; V gene: TRBV9; clone size: .; J gene: TRBJ2-1; CDR3 length: 18
CDR3 DNA: TGCAGCGTTGAGGACTACCTTCTGAGCCGGGAGCAGTTCTTC; CDR3 protein: CSVEDYLLSREQFF; D gene: .; V gene: TRBV29-1; clone size: .; J gene: TRBJ2-1; CDR3 length: 14
CDR3 DNA: TGCGCCAGCAGCTTGACTAGCGGGAGATCGAGCACCGGGGAGCTGTTTTTT; CDR3 protein: CASSLTSGRSSTGELFF; D gene: TRBD2; V gene: TRBV5-1; clone size: .; J gene: TRBJ2-2; CDR3 length: 17
CDR3 DNA: TGTGCCAGCAGCTTCCCGGGTTTACTTGAGGGCTACACCTTC; CDR3 protein: CASSFPGLLEGYTF; D gene: .; V gene: TRBV7-8; clone size: .; J gene: TRBJ1-2; CDR3 length: 14
CDR3 DNA: TGTGCCAGTAGTATAGCTAGCGGGAGAAGGTACAATGAGCAGTTCTTC; CDR3 protein: CASSIASGRRYNEQFF; D gene: TRBD2; V gene: TRBV19; clone size: .; J gene: TRBJ2-1; CDR3 length: 16